The rows below give T cell receptor beta chains drawn from one sample of a study of T cell repertoires in breast cancer. TCRdb itself ran the emulsion pairing reads through MiXCR, one entry per CDR3 protein. Seen here are roughly 40,000 distinct CDR3 sequences, less than 55% observed once, and the top ten hold approximately 57%. Sequenced sample: CD8+ T cells. Receptors were obtained from a pool of human donors with breast cancer or a healthy control (not recorded which). CDR3s include the opening cysteine and the closing phenylalanine or tryptophan. The D gene is left open where the match is weak. For some rows the clone size is stated as once, few or many, or as a class when expanded; others skip it.

cdr3_length	v_call	clone_size	d_call	j_call	cdr3_nt	cdr3_aa
14	TRBV2	many	.	TRBJ2-5	TGTGCCAGCAACCAGCAGGGGAGACAAGAGACCCAGTACTTC	CASNQQGRQETQYF
13	TRBV20-1	few	.	TRBJ1-2	TGCAGTGCTAGTACTGACTGGGCCTATGGCTACACCTTC	CSASTDWAYGYTF
15	TRBV6-1	many	TRBD2	TRBJ2-7	TGTGCCAGCAAGTTTGCGGGGGGGGACGTCTACGAGCAGTACTTC	CASKFAGGDVYEQYF
12	TRBV20-1	.	TRBD1	TRBJ2-3	TGCAGTGCTAGAAAGGGGGCAGATAAGCAGTATTTT	CSARKGADKQYF
17	TRBV14	few	TRBD2	TRBJ2-3	TGTGCCAGCAGCCGAGAGGGCGGGACTAGCGTAGCAGATACGCAGTATTTT	CASSREGGTSVADTQYF
14	TRBV6-5	.	.	TRBJ1-5	TGTGCCAGCAGTTACTCGCAGGGCATTGGGCCCCAGCATTTT	CASSYSQGIGPQHF
15	TRBV24-1	few	TRBD1	TRBJ2-2	TGTGCCACCAGTGATCCGGGACAGGGGTCCGGGGAGCTGTTTTTT	CATSDPGQGSGELFF
13	TRBV13	.	.	TRBJ1-2	TGTGCCAGCAGCGTGGGGAAGGGTGATGGCTACACCTTC	CASSVGKGDGYTF
15	TRBV7-6	.	TRBD1	TRBJ1-2	TGTGCCAGCAGCAAAGACGAGACAGGGGGCAATGGCTACACCTTC	CASSKDETGGNGYTF
11	TRBV3-1	few	.	TRBJ1-2	TGTGCCAGCAGCCAAGGACATGGCTACACCTTC	CASSQGHGYTF
14	TRBV6-1	.	.	TRBJ1-5	TGCGCCAGCAGGATCCGGGAAATAAATCGGCCCCAGCATTTT	CASRIREINRPQHF
14	TRBV2	few	.	TRBJ2-3	TGTGCCAGCAGTGAAGGCGGCCGCGACGATACGCAGTATTTT	CASSEGGRDDTQYF
13	TRBV3-1	.	.	TRBJ2-1	TGTACCAGCAGCCAATACCAGTACGCTGAGCAGTTCTTC	CTSSQYQYAEQFF
13	TRBV7-3	few	.	TRBJ2-5	TGTGCCAGCAGGCGGACAGTTCAAGAGACCCAGTACTTC	CASRRTVQETQYF
16	TRBV6-1	few	.	TRBJ1-4	TGTGCCAGCAGCGTATTACCGGGACCCGGTTGGGAAAAACTGTTTTTT	CASSVLPGPGWEKLFF
13	TRBV2	.	.	TRBJ2-7	TGTGCCAGCAGTGACCAGGGGTATCGCGAGCAGTACTTC	CASSDQGYREQYF
14	TRBV7-9	.	TRBD1	TRBJ2-5	TGTGCCAGCAGCTTAGCAGGGGGCGTGGAGACCCAGTACTTC	CASSLAGGVETQYF
11	TRBV20-1	.	.	TRBJ1-6	TGCAGTGCTGCCCAGGGGCTATCCCTCCACTTT	CSAAQGLSLHF
14	TRBV3-1	few	.	TRBJ1-1	TGTGCCAGCAGCCAAGCGGGTCTCGGTACTGAAGCTTTCTTT	CASSQAGLGTEAFF
15	TRBV2	.	TRBD1	TRBJ1-2	TGTGCCAGCTCCCGGACAGGCGGGGGCAACTATGGCTACACCTTC	CASSRTGGGNYGYTF
13	TRBV6-1	many	.	TRBJ1-1	TGTGCCAGCAGTACCGGTAGCGTCACTGAAGCTTTCTTT	CASSTGSVTEAFF
13	TRBV6-2/TRBV6-3	many	.	TRBJ1-2	TGTGCCAGCCGGGCGGTACAGATCTATGGCTACACCTTC	CASRAVQIYGYTF
14	TRBV20-1	.	.	TRBJ2-7	TGCAGTGCTAGAGATTGGGCGGGGACCTACGAGCAGTACTTC	CSARDWAGTYEQYF
12	TRBV12-3/TRBV12-4	.	.	TRBJ2-5	TGTGCCAGCAGTTTTTACCAAGAGACCCAGTACTTC	CASSFYQETQYF
15	TRBV29-1	.	TRBD1	TRBJ2-3	TGCAGCGCTGGGTTGACAGGGGAAAGCACAGATACGCAGTATTTT	CSAGLTGESTDTQYF
13	TRBV27	many	.	TRBJ1-2	TGTGCCAGCAGTTTGCGGCCAGCCTATGGCTACACCTTC	CASSLRPAYGYTF
12	TRBV7-2	few	.	TRBJ2-7	TGTGCCAGCAGCCCCATGGGTATTGGGCAGTACTTC	CASSPMGIGQYF
17	TRBV7-2	.	.	TRBJ2-3	TGTGCCAGCAGCTTAAGCTCTCCGGGACTCCGTTCAGATACGCAGTATTTT	CASSLSSPGLRSDTQYF
15	TRBV18	.	TRBD2	TRBJ2-1	TGTGCCAGCTCACGAACGGGGACTAGCAAGAGTGAGCAGTTCTTC	CASSRTGTSKSEQFF
15	TRBV5-4	.	.	TRBJ2-7	TGTGCCAGCAGCTTGGCGAGAGAAAGCTCCTACGAGCAGTACTTC	CASSLARESSYEQYF
15	TRBV5-4	.	.	TRBJ2-7	TGTGCCAGCAGCTCCCTCACCGGGAGCTCCTACGAGCAGTACTTC	CASSSLTGSSYEQYF
13	TRBV3-1	few	TRBD1	TRBJ1-1	TGTGCCAGCAGCCTTCAGGGGGTGACTGAAGCTTTCTTT	CASSLQGVTEAFF
15	TRBV27	.	.	TRBJ2-7	TGTGCCAGCAGTTTATCAGGGGGGGAAACCTACGAGCAGTACTTC	CASSLSGGETYEQYF
14	TRBV6-1	few	.	TRBJ1-1	TGTGCCAGCAGGTTGGGACACTCGAACACTGAAGCTTTCTTT	CASRLGHSNTEAFF
14	TRBV5-1	.	.	TRBJ1-1	TGCGCCAGCAGCTTGGAAGCGAGGAACACTGAAGCTTTCTTT	CASSLEARNTEAFF
16	TRBV19	few	.	TRBJ2-6	TGTGCCAGTAGTTTACTCCAAGTGCGAGGGGCCAACGTCCTGACTTTC	CASSLLQVRGANVLTF
16	TRBV11-2	.	.	TRBJ2-6	TGTGCCAGCAGCTTAGTACTAAGGGCTGGGGCCAACGTCCTGACTTTC	CASSLVLRAGANVLTF
20	TRBV6-5	few	.	TRBJ1-6	TGTGCCAGCAGTTACCCCAAAGGGACCGCGGGACGGCGGGAAAATTCACCCCTCCACTTT	CASSYPKGTAGRRENSPLHF
14	TRBV7-8	.	.	TRBJ1-1	TGTGCCAGCAGCTTAGGGACTGCATACACTGAAGCTTTCTTT	CASSLGTAYTEAFF
13	TRBV20-1	.	.	TRBJ2-1	TGCAGTGCTCCAGGGCTTGGCTACAATGAGCAGTTCTTC	CSAPGLGYNEQFF
18	TRBV20-1	.	TRBD2	TRBJ2-1	TGCAGTGCTAGCGACCCCAGACTAGCGGGGCGGTCCTACAATGAGCAGCTCTTC	CSASDPRLAGRSYNEQLF